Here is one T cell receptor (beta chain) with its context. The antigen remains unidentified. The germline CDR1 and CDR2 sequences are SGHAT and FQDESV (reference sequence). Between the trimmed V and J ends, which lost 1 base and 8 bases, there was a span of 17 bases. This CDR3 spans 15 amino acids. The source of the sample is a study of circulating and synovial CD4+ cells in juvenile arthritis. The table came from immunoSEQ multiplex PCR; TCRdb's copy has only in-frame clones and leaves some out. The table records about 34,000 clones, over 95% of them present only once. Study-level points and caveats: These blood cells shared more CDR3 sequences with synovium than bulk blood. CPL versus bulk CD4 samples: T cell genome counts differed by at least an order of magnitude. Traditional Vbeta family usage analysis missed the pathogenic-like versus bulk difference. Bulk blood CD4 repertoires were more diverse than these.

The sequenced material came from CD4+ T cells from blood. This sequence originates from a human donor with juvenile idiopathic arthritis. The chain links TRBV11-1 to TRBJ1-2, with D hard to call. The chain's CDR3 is CASSLGVGSYRGYTF. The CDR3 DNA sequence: TGTGCCAGCAGCTTAGGCGTAGGGAGCTATCGAGGCTACACCTTC. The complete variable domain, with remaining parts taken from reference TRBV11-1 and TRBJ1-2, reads EAEVAQSPRYKITEKSQAVAFWCDPISGHATLYWYRQILGQGPELLVQFQDESVVDDSQLPKDRFSAERLKGVDSTLKIQPAELGDSAMYLCASSLGVGSYRGYTFGSGTRLTVV.